The 17 T cell receptor beta chains given below trace back to one sample, sequenced in a study of blood T cells in healthy people across ages. Primers used in a second PCR of roughly 6 to 11 cycles were a sample-barcoded 5' primer and a J-beta primer mix. TCRdb redid the calling of the 5' RACE reads with MiXCR, one entry per CDR3 protein. The sample contains about 680,000 distinct CDR3 sequences, 49% of which appear only once. Specimen: blood. Receptors originate from a woman aged 55-70 years in good health.

A single count supports this clonotype. The chain links TRBV27 to TRBJ1-1; tentatively, D is TRBD1 (5 bases). The length of the CDR3 is 15 residues. Germline assignment: CDR1 MNHEY and CDR2 SMNVEV (reference sequence). Trimming shortened V by 2 bases and J by 1 base, and 11 bases separated the two germline ends. The CDR3 sequence is CASSLEGSWNTEAFF. CDR3 sequence (DNA): TGTGCCAGCAGTTTAGAGGGGAGTTGGAACACTGAAGCTTTCTTT.

The chain uses TRBV9 and TRBJ2-7, with D possibly being TRBD1 (7 bases). The CDR3 runs to 16 residues. Germline CDR1 and CDR2: SGDLS and YYNGEE. V was trimmed by 3 bases and J by 7 bases, leaving 23 bases between them. The CDR3 reads CASSAAGGNSYVEQYF. The CDR3 DNA sequence: TGTGCCAGCAGCGCGGCAGGGGGGAACTCCTACGTGGAGCAGTACTTC.

The gene calls are TRBV20-1 and TRBJ1-5, with D possibly being TRBD1 (6 bases). CDR3 length equals 15 residues. Trimming pared 0 bases from V and 3 bases from J, leaving 12 bases between. CDR1 DFQATT and CDR2 SNEGSKA come from the germline V gene (reference sequence). The CDR3 nucleotides are TGCAGTGCTAGAGACCGGGGGGGCCCCAATCAGCCCCAGCATTTT. As protein: CSARDRGGPNQPQHF.

The chain combines TRBV7-2 with TRBJ1-1; 8 bases agree with TRBD1. Germline CDR1 reads SGHTA; CDR2 reads FQGNSA. CDR3 length: 14 amino acids. V shed 4 bases and J 3 bases; nucleotides not matched to a gene: 4. CDR3 coding DNA: TGTGCCAGCAGCTCCAGGGGGCGGCACACTGAAGCTTTCTTT. This translates into CASSSRGRHTEAFF. Complete variable domain (other parts from reference TRBV7-2 and TRBJ1-1): GAGVSQSPSNKVTEKGKDVELRCDPISGHTALYWYRQSLGQGLEFLIYFQGNSAPDKSGLPSDRFSAERTGGSVSTLTIQRTQQEDSAVYLCASSSRGRHTEAFFGQGTRLTVV.

This clonotype was observed a handful of times. V is TRBV24-1 and J is TRBJ1-2, with TRBD1 as a possible D gene (5 bases). Germline V gene data show CDR1 as KGHDR and CDR2 as SFDVKD. This CDR3 spans 15 amino acids. V was clipped by 1 base and J by 5 bases, with 13 bases between them. CDR3 sequence reads: CATSDFSLGAYGYTF. In DNA, the CDR3 is TGTGCCACCAGTGATTTTAGCCTAGGGGCGTATGGCTACACCTTC.

This clonotype was seen a few times. A much more abundant neighbour one base away suggests this may be a read error. J is TRBJ2-5 and V is TRBV7-2; 10 nucleotides line up with TRBD2. The V and J ends lost 0 bases and 11 bases, in that order; junction bases with no gene match: 12. CDR1 and CDR2 (germline): SGHTA, FQGNSA. The CDR3 runs 16 residues. The CDR3 here is CASSLAAGTSAHEQYF. CDR3 sequence (DNA): TGTGCCAGCAGCTTAGCGGCGGGGACTAGCGCCCATGAGCAGTACTTC. The variable domain in full, completed from reference TRBV7-2 and TRBJ2-5, reads GAGVSQSPSNKVTEKGKDVELRCDPISGHTALYWYRQSLGQGLEFLIYFQGNSAPDKSGLPSDRFSAERTGGSVSTLTIQRTQQEDSAVYLCASSLAAGTSAHEQYFGPGTRLLVL.

The chain carries TRBV28 and TRBJ2-6, with D possibly TRBD1 on 6 matching bases. This CDR3 region has 17 residues. Trimming removed 5 bases at V and 2 bases at J, with 16 bases between. CDR1 and CDR2 from the germline V gene are MDHEN and SYDVKM. The CDR3 DNA is TGTGCCAGCAGTCCGACACAGGGCCTACCTGGGGCCAACGTCCTGACTTTC. Translating gives CASSPTQGLPGANVLTF.

Turning to this clonotype: This sequence may be a read error, since a much larger clone differs from it by one base. The V and J genes are TRBV6-2 or TRBV6-3 and TRBJ2-7; 7 nucleotides agree with TRBD1. Germline CDR1 and CDR2: MNHEY and SVGEGT. The CDR3 sequence is 13 residues long. The CDR3 DNA follows: TGTGTCAGCAGTGCGACGGGACAGCTGGTGCAGTACTTC. Amino acids: CVSSATGQLVQYF.

The rearrangement uses TRBV4-2 and TRBJ2-3, with TRBD2 as a possible D gene (5 bases). V dropped 0 bases and J dropped 10 bases, with 11 bases sitting between them. The CDR3 is made up of 13 amino acids. CDR1 and CDR2 from the germline V gene are LGHNA and YNFKEQ. CDR3 loop: CASSQDREWAQYF. CDR3 bases: TGTGCCAGCAGCCAAGATAGGGAGTGGGCGCAGTATTTT.

The chain uses TRBV18 and TRBJ2-1, with 8 bases aligning to TRBD1. The CDR3 spans 15 residues. CDR1 and CDR2 from the germline V gene are KGHSH and LQKENI. Germline trimming cut 2 bases from V and 4 bases from J; bases unmatched to any gene: 4. DNA of the CDR3: TGTGCCAGCTCACCAGGACAGGGCAATTACAATGAGCAGTTCTTC. It is translated as CASSPGQGNYNEQFF.

The chain is built from TRBV7-2 and TRBJ2-7, with no clear D. Trimming left V 5 bases short and J 2 bases short, with 19 bases between. The CDR3 extends over 16 amino acids. In germline, CDR1 is SGHTA, CDR2 FQGNSA. CDR3 sequence: CASSPFGPQTAYEQYF. The CDR3 DNA is TGTGCCAGCAGCCCATTCGGCCCCCAAACCGCCTACGAGCAGTACTTC.

The chain carries TRBV3-1 and TRBJ2-4; D remains ambiguous. The J call is uncertain, as TRBJ2-7 better fits the DNA end. The germline V gene encodes CDR1 LGHDT and CDR2 YNNKEL (reference sequence). This CDR3 spans 15 amino acids. The chain's CDR3 is CASSQDSRRVSEQYF. In DNA form, the CDR3 reads TGTGCCAGCAGCCAAGATAGTAGAAGGGTCAGCGAGCAGTACTTC.

V gene TRBV20-1 combines with J gene TRBJ2-3, with TRBD1 matching over 7 bases. The CDR3 is made up of 15 amino acids. Looked up from germline, CDR1 is DFQATT and CDR2 is SNEGSKA (reference sequence). V trimming: 6 bases; J trimming: 4 bases; junction bases outside the gene matches: 13. As DNA, the CDR3 is TGCAGTGCGAGGAGGACAGGTCGATCACCAGATACGCAGTATTTT. This translates into CSARRTGRSPDTQYF.

The V call is TRBV11-1, the J call TRBJ1-2; the match to TRBD1 covers 8 bases. The CDR3 contains 14 residues. Losses at the gene ends were 6 bases for V and 2 bases for J; bases not matched to a gene: 5. CDR1 is SGHAT and CDR2 is FQDESV in the germline V gene (reference sequence). The CDR3 reads CASRSDRGNYGYTF. The CDR3 DNA reads TGTGCCAGCAGGTCAGACAGGGGAAACTATGGCTACACCTTC. Full variable domain (rest looked up from reference TRBV11-1 and TRBJ1-2): EAEVAQSPRYKITEKSQAVAFWCDPISGHATLYWYRQILGQGPELLVQFQDESVVDDSQLPKDRFSAERLKGVDSTLKIQPAELGDSAMYLCASRSDRGNYGYTFGSGTRLTVV.

This sequence joins TRBV5-5 and TRBJ2-7, with D possibly called TRBD1 or TRBD2 (5 bases each). Looked up from germline, CDR1 is SGHKS and CDR2 is YYEKEE (reference sequence). Trimming took 2 bases from V and 2 from J, leaving 11 bases between them. CDR3 length: 14 residues. CDR3 bases: TGTGCCAGCAGCTTTGGGACGGGAACCTACGAGCAGTACTTC. Protein sequence: CASSFGTGTYEQYF.

V usage is TRBV9 and J usage is TRBJ2-1; perhaps TRBD2 as D (5 bases). This CDR3 has 15 amino acids. The V end lost 0 bases, the J end lost 3 bases, and 10 bases lay between the germline ends. CDR1 is SGDLS and CDR2 is YYNGEE in the germline V gene. CDR3 bases: TGTGCCAGCAGCGTAGCCGGAGAGGGCTACAATGAGCAGTTCTTC. This encodes CASSVAGEGYNEQFF.

This clonotype was found once. The chain carries TRBV7-3 and TRBJ1-1; no reliable D call. The V end was cut by 3 bases, the J end by 4 bases, with 9 bases between. The CDR3 extends over 13 amino acids. Germline CDR1 SGHTA, CDR2 FQGTGA. The CDR3 here is CASSFSDATEAFF. CDR3 in DNA: TGTGCCAGCAGCTTTTCCGACGCCACTGAAGCTTTCTTT.